A few counts support the clone carrying this T cell receptor (beta chain). Its cognate antigen is unknown. Using quantitative 5'-RACE with molecular barcodes, the authors made TCR beta libraries. TCRdb itself ran the 5' RACE reads through MiXCR, one entry per CDR3 protein. The table records 450,000 to 550,000 distinct CDR3 sequences, under 5.5% of them present only once. These data are taken from a study of CD8 T cells in ankylosing spondylitis. Whole-study results and caveats: Among TCR beta sequences, a motif of several highly homologous variants appeared characteristic of ankylosing spondylitis blood. Significantly higher representation of disease-linked clones was reported for matched ankylosing spondylitis synovial fluid. In synovial fluid and blood from reactive arthritis, some motif variants were previously reported.

V was pared by 2 bases and J by 4 bases, with 6 bases of the junction left unmatched. Germline V gene sequence: CDR1 SGHAT, CDR2 FQNNGV. CDR3 length: 16 amino acids. The receptor was derived from a male donor with ankylosing spondylitis. This sequence joins TRBV11-2 and TRBJ2-2; TRBD2 matches at 8 bases. Sequencing was done on a sample of blood, either unsorted or a sorted T cell fraction (not recorded which). CDR3: CASSLLSGGITGELFF. The CDR3 coding sequence is TGTGCCAGCAGCTTACTCAGCGGGGGAATCACCGGGGAGCTGTTTTTT.